The T cell receptor (beta chain) under discussion was sequenced for a study of post-analysis software for immune sequencing data (dated by TCRdb to the mid-2010s). Study-level background: Recorded disease courses included relapsing-remitting, secondary progressive and progressive-relapsing multiple sclerosis, with some patients lacking subtype annotation. The patient repertoires were compared against roughly 12 previously published healthy control repertoires obtained from donors aged about 6 to 25 years. A subset of samples was prepared in parallel using single-end sample barcoding, then pooled and co-amplified after Illumina adapter ligation.

V lost 5 bases and J lost 6 bases; the stretch between them is 20 bases long. The CDR3 numbers 15 residues from cysteine through phenylalanine. The entry retains the CDR3 DNA only, 45 bases that are in frame from base 1. TCR beta repertoires were profiled from peripheral blood of roughly 13 young patients with multiple sclerosis to demonstrate the VDJtools post-analysis software. The patients with multiple sclerosis were children and adolescents between about 6 and 15 years of age. The investigation overall reported the following: Patients showed significantly higher frequencies than controls for about 5 TRBV segments, among them TRBV5-6, TRBV5-1 and TRBV20-1. Normalized Chao1 diversity was significantly lower in multiple sclerosis patients than controls, suggesting substantial peripheral T-cell clonal expansion. Direct clustering with F measure revealed strong co-clustering of samples prepared in the same batch, which led to a batch-effect correction. The control group was slightly older than the multiple sclerosis patient group.

Preparation of the library involved PCR. Sequencing was carried out with an Illumina HiSeq 2500. To reduce PCR and sequencing biases, unique molecular identifiers were incorporated into the TCR beta cDNA libraries. Per 1 to 10 million input T cells, some 500,000 cDNA molecules were obtained, such that each molecule approximated one T cell. Patient libraries were prepared and sequenced with the same protocol used for the earlier healthy control dataset. Samples belonging to the same batch were prepared together, multiplexed and sequenced on a shared HiSeq lane. The study's processing was this. MIGEC handled the raw barcoded reads, throwing out single-read molecular identifier groups before consensus assembly and CDR3 extraction. VDJtools was used for post-analysis of the clonotype tables, with diversity normalized by down-sampling every dataset to the smallest sample size. Repertoire overlap clustering matched CDR3 amino acid but not nucleotide sequences to correct batch-related cross-sample contamination. TCRdb reran the public reads through fastp at Q25 and MiXCR, keeping productive beta chains. A single entry per CDR3 protein holds the most common genes and DNA from its merged rows. These V and J calls rely on TCRdb rather than the paper's analysis. The sample includes fewer than 700,000 distinct CDR3 sequences, with 44% observed a single time. More than 1.5% of the sample is taken by the ten largest.

There are a few counts of this clonotype. The specificity of this receptor is unknown. Nothing much larger sits one base from this clone, and base qualities are not available. The TCR originated in a girl aged 10-17 years with multiple sclerosis. The sample comprised blood. Rearrangement joined TRBV12-3 or TRBV12-4 to TRBJ2-7, with TRBD2 perhaps the D gene, on 5 matching bases. The sequenced DNA: TGTGCCAGCAGTCCCTCAGCCCCCGGGGTAAGCGAGCAGTACTTC. It is translated as CASSPSAPGVSEQYF.